What follows are 28 T cell receptor beta chains derived from one specimen sequenced in a study of human thymus T cells. The study used thymus tissue resected during corrective heart surgery. Generated by immunoSEQ multiplex PCR, the TCRdb table keeps only in-frame clones and is missing some. Found here are some 72,000 clones, 96% of them singletons; the top ten hold 0.031%. The sample taken for sequencing was thymus tissue. The origin of the receptors is a boy under two years old with a congenital heart defect but otherwise immunologically healthy.

This rearrangement joins TRBV11-2 to TRBJ1-2; D is undetermined. The CDR3 totals 13 residues. Trimming removed 1 base from V and 8 bases from J, with 11 bases in between. CDR1 and CDR2 from the germline V gene are SGHAT and FQNNGV. CDR3 sequence: CASSLAAGRGYTF. The CDR3 DNA follows: TGTGCCAGCAGCTTAGCGGCCGGCAGAGGCTACACCTTC.

The chain couples TRBV7-9 to TRBJ1-2, with 7 bases that match TRBD1. The CDR3 has 14 residues. V dropped 7 bases and J dropped 6; count of bases not matched to a gene: 11. CDR1 SEHNR and CDR2 FQNEAQ come from the germline V gene (reference sequence). The CDR3, as DNA: TGTGCCAGCATCGTTGACAGGGACACGGATGGCTACACCTTC. Its protein is CASIVDRDTDGYTF.

The chain uses TRBV5-4 and TRBJ2-5; no firm D call. This CDR3 contains 12 residues. CDR1 is SGHNT, CDR2 YYREEE, per germline (reference sequence). Between the trimmed V and J ends, which lost 0 bases and 5 bases, there was a span of 5 bases. CDR3 bases: TGTGCCAGCAGCTTGGCCCGCGAGACCCAGTACTTC. Translation gives CASSLARETQYF.

This chain joins TRBV7-2 and TRBJ2-1, with D perhaps matching TRBD1 or TRBD2 (5 bases each). CDR3 length: 15 residues. Germline CDR1 and CDR2: SGHTA and FQGNSA. Trimming stripped 4 bases from V and 12 bases from J, with 22 bases between. The CDR3 protein is CASSSGDRRFAAQFF. CDR3 DNA sequence: TGTGCCAGCAGCTCCGGGGACCGTCGATTCGCGGCGCAGTTCTTC.

The chain uses TRBV5-6 and TRBJ1-2; D ambiguous. V was clipped by 1 base and J by 4 bases, with 14 bases between them. The germline CDR1 and CDR2 sequences are SGHDT and YYEEEE. There are 15 residues in the CDR3. CDR3 protein: CASSLPEDGFYGYTF. The CDR3 nucleotides are TGTGCCAGCAGCTTGCCAGAAGACGGATTCTATGGCTACACCTTC.

The gene calls are TRBV4-1 and TRBJ2-3; 7 nucleotides agree with TRBD1. The germline gives CDR1 MGHRA, CDR2 YSYEKL. The CDR3 is made up of 16 amino acids. V shed 2 bases, J shed 6 bases, and the junction held 11 bases outside the gene matches. The CDR3 nucleotides read TGCGCCAGCAGCCAACGACAGGGTTTGTGGTCGGATACGCAGTATTTT. Amino acid sequence: CASSQRQGLWSDTQYF.

The J gene is TRBJ2-7, the V gene TRBV19; D is unclear. V was cut by 5 bases and J by 5 bases, with 13 bases left in between. This CDR3 contains 13 residues. From germline, CDR1 is LNHDA and CDR2 SQIVND (reference sequence). The CDR3 here is CASSLRRFNEQYF. As DNA, the CDR3 is TGTGCCAGTAGTCTCCGCAGGTTTAACGAGCAGTACTTC.

V and J are TRBV4-1 and TRBJ2-5, with D maybe TRBD1 (5 bases). Trimming took off 3 bases at V and 4 bases at J, with 9 bases between the two ends. The germline CDR1 and CDR2 sequences are MGHRA and YSYEKL. This CDR3 has 13 residues. CDR3 DNA sequence: TGCGCCAGCAGCCACACCAGGGCAGAGACCCAGTACTTC. Residues: CASSHTRAETQYF.

The chain has TRBV10-3 and TRBJ2-1; 9 nucleotides line up with TRBD2. Germline CDR1 and CDR2: ENHRY and SYGVKD. After removal of 2 bases from V and 4 bases from J, the junction contained 3 bases not matched to a gene. This CDR3 has 15 amino acids. The CDR3 region has the DNA TGTGCCATCAGTGAGGTAGCGGGGGTATACAATGAGCAGTTCTTC. Encoded protein: CAISEVAGVYNEQFF.

The chain employs TRBV19 and TRBJ2-1; 7 positions match TRBD2. The CDR3 length is 16 residues. Germline loops: CDR1 LNHDA, CDR2 SQIVND (reference sequence). V lost 0 bases and J lost 6; bases outside the gene matches: 8. The CDR3 region is CASSIDLMGLPNEQFF. The CDR3 DNA reads TGTGCCAGTAGTATAGATCTGATGGGACTACCCAATGAGCAGTTCTTC.

The chain recombines TRBV27 with TRBJ2-1, with 7 positions matching TRBD2. The CDR3 covers 19 residues. The J segment lost 6 bases and the V segment lost 5 bases, leaving 22 bases of the junction unmatched. Germline assignment: CDR1 MNHEY and CDR2 SMNVEV (reference sequence). The CDR3 DNA reads as TGTGCCAGCAGTGAAAGGTCTAGCGGTACAATGCCCCCCCCCAATGAGCAGTTCTTC. Translated: CASSERSSGTMPPPNEQFF.

This clone was found once. J is TRBJ2-5 and V is TRBV19; TRBD2 might be the D (6 bases). This CDR3 contains 13 residues. V was pared by 2 bases and J by 4 bases, with 8 bases between. Germline lookup yields CDR1 LNHDA and CDR2 SQIVND (reference sequence). The CDR3 here is CASSITRGETQYF. The CDR3 DNA sequence: TGTGCCAGTAGTATAACGCGGGGAGAGACCCAGTACTTC.

The V and J genes are TRBV10-3 and TRBJ2-5; D call uncertain. Germline CDR1 and CDR2: ENHRY and SYGVKD. This CDR3 is built from 13 residues. Trimming removed 6 bases at V and 2 bases at J, with 10 bases between. Here the CDR3 reads CAISRTPQETQYF. CDR3 bases: TGTGCCATCAGCCGAACACCGCAAGAGACCCAGTACTTC.

The chain carries TRBV6-6 and TRBJ2-2; 10 positions agree with TRBD1. Germline CDR1 reads MNHNY; CDR2 reads SVGAGI (reference sequence). The V and J ends lost 5 bases and 4 bases, in that order; junction bases with no gene match: 7. The CDR3 length is 16 residues. The CDR3 region has the DNA TGTGCCAGCAGTCCCCCGACAGGGGGCTCCACCGGGGAGCTGTTTTTT. This encodes CASSPPTGGSTGELFF.

This chain joins TRBV27 and TRBJ2-5; 9 bases match TRBD2. This CDR3 spans 19 amino acids. The V segment lost 3 bases and the J segment 4 bases; nucleotides outside the gene matches: 18. Germline V lookup: CDR1 MNHEY, CDR2 SMNVEV (reference sequence). CDR3 sequence: CASSFHPRNGSGSRETQYF. In nucleotides, the CDR3 is TGTGCCAGCAGTTTCCACCCGAGGAACGGTAGCGGGAGTAGAGAGACCCAGTACTTC.

The chain employs TRBV9 and TRBJ2-3; 7 bases map to TRBD2. There are 16 residues in the CDR3. Trimming removed 0 bases from V and 3 bases from J; junction bases left unmatched: 7. Per germline, CDR1 SGDLS and CDR2 YYNGEE. The CDR3 here is CASSVVGGSLTDTQYF. In DNA, the CDR3 is TGTGCCAGCAGCGTAGTTGGCGGGAGTCTTACAGATACGCAGTATTTT.

This chain joins TRBV30 and TRBJ2-1, with 10 bases fitting TRBD2. The ends lost 2 bases at V and 5 bases at J; junction bases unmatched: 9. This CDR3 contains 16 residues. Germline values: CDR1 GTSNPN, CDR2 SVGIG (reference sequence). The CDR3 bases are TGTGCCTGGAGTCCAACACCTAGCGGGGGCCACAATGAGCAGTTCTTC. Protein product: CAWSPTPSGGHNEQFF.

This chain links TRBV28 with TRBJ1-2; D is unclear. In germline, CDR1 is MDHEN, CDR2 SYDVKM. This CDR3 is built from 11 residues. Trimming took off 5 bases at V and 4 bases at J, with 5 bases between the two ends. This chain's CDR3 is CASSRGYGYTF. The CDR3 DNA sequence: TGTGCCAGCAGTCGGGGCTATGGCTACACCTTC.

The chain couples TRBV27 to TRBJ2-5, with TRBD2 matching over 14 bases. Germline V lookup: CDR1 MNHEY, CDR2 SMNVEV (reference sequence). J was trimmed by 3 bases and V by 2 bases; bases with no gene match: 8. This CDR3 region has 18 residues. The CDR3 nucleotides are TGTGCCAGCAGTTTAACGACTAGCGGGGGGGCCTATAAAGAGACCCAGTACTTC. The encoded protein is CASSLTTSGGAYKETQYF.

V and J are TRBV30 and TRBJ1-1; 10 bases fit TRBD1. CDR1 and CDR2 (germline): GTSNPN, SVGIG (reference sequence). This CDR3 spans 14 amino acids. V was clipped by 4 bases and J by 6 bases; unmatched bases: 8. The CDR3 bases are TGTGCCTGGACTTTTGGGACAGGGGACCCTGAAGCTTTCTTT. This sequence encodes CAWTFGTGDPEAFF.

The chain employs TRBV5-1 and TRBJ1-2; 7 bases are a match to TRBD1. The CDR3 loop spans 17 amino acids. From germline, CDR1 is SGHRS and CDR2 YFSETQ. The V gene end was trimmed by 3 bases and the J gene end by 3 bases; junction bases not matched to a gene: 14. As DNA, the CDR3 is TGCGCCAGCAGCTCCGCGGGAGACAGGGACCGGGACTATGGCTACACCTTC. It codes for CASSSAGDRDRDYGYTF.

This rearrangement joins TRBV10-3 to TRBJ1-1; the D is unclear. The V end lost 0 bases, the J end lost 1 base, and 18 bases lay between the germline ends. Germline CDR1 reads ENHRY; CDR2 reads SYGVKD. This CDR3 region has 18 residues. Here the CDR3 DNA reads TGTGCCATCAGTGAGTCGTTGGGTATGTGGGTGTCGAACACTGAAGCTTTCTTT. As protein: CAISESLGMWVSNTEAFF.

CDR3 coding DNA: TGTGCCACCTCGCCTAGCGGGGGAACAGATACGCAGTATTTT. Protein: CATSPSGGTDTQYF. The chain employs TRBV5-4 and TRBJ2-3; 10 bases are shared with TRBD2. Per germline, CDR1 SGHNT and CDR2 YYREEE (reference sequence). The length of the CDR3 is 14 residues. With V trimmed by 9 bases and J by 3 bases, 7 bases remained unmatched.

V gene TRBV19 combines with J gene TRBJ1-5, with 7 bases fitting TRBD1. V dropped 3 bases and J dropped 1; count of bases not matched to a gene: 15. From germline, CDR1 is LNHDA and CDR2 SQIVND (reference sequence). This CDR3 region has 19 residues. In nucleotides, the CDR3 is TGTGCCAGTAGTATTCGAAGAACAGGGGAAAGAGGGAGCAATCAGCCCCAGCATTTT. It encodes CASSIRRTGERGSNQPQHF.

The rearrangement links TRBV19 to TRBJ2-6; weak D call: TRBD2 (6 bases). V dropped 4 bases and J dropped 0 bases, with 16 bases sitting between them. CDR1 is LNHDA, CDR2 SQIVND, per germline (reference sequence). This CDR3 has 18 amino acids. The CDR3 bases are TGTGCCAGTAGTACCCGAGGAGGGGATAGCTCTGGGGCCAACGTCCTGACTTTC. This codes for CASSTRGGDSSGANVLTF.

This chain joins TRBV4-3 and TRBJ1-2, with TRBD1 as a possible D gene (5 bases). The CDR3 is made up of 22 amino acids. Germline V lookup: CDR1 LGHNA, CDR2 YSLEER. V gave up 1 base and J gave up 5 bases, with 35 bases separating them. CDR3 nucleotides: TGCGCCAGCAGCCAAGTCAAGGACATTGGACACAAGGTAATCGAGACCCTATATGGCTACACCTTC. This encodes CASSQVKDIGHKVIETLYGYTF.

The J gene is TRBJ2-3, the V gene TRBV30, with 9 bases matching TRBD2. V was pared by 0 bases and J by 1 base, with 11 bases of the junction left unmatched. Germline loops: CDR1 GTSNPN, CDR2 SVGIG (reference sequence). The CDR3 is 18 amino acids. CDR3 loop: CAWSVYAGGAVGTDTQYF. DNA of the CDR3: TGTGCCTGGAGTGTATACGCGGGGGGGGCCGTCGGCACAGATACGCAGTATTTT. Complete variable domain (other parts from reference TRBV30 and TRBJ2-3): SQTIHQWPATLVQPVGSPLSLECTVEGTSNPNLYWYRQAAGRGLQLLFYSVGIGQISSEVPQNLSASRPQDRQFILSSKKLLLSDSGFYLCAWSVYAGGAVGTDTQYFGPGTRLTVL.

The rearrangement uses TRBV4-2 and TRBJ2-7; no firm D call. The V end was cut by 5 bases, the J end by 1 base, with 9 bases between. The CDR3 loop spans 13 amino acids. The germline gives CDR1 LGHNA, CDR2 YNFKEQ. CDR3 coding DNA: TGTGCCAGCAGCGACCCGGCGTCCTACGAGCAGTACTTC. It specifies CASSDPASYEQYF.